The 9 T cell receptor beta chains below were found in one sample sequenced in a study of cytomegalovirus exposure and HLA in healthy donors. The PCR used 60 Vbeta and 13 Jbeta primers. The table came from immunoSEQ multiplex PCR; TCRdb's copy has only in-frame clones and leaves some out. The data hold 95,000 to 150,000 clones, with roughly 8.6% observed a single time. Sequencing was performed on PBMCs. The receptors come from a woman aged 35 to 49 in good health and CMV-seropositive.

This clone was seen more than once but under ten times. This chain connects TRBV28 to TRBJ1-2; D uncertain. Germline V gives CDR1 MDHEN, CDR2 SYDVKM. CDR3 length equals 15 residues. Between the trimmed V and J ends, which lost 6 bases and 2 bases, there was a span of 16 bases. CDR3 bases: TGTGCCAGCAGCCCATGGGGAGGGTGGAACTATGGCTACACCTTC. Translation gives CASSPWGGWNYGYTF.

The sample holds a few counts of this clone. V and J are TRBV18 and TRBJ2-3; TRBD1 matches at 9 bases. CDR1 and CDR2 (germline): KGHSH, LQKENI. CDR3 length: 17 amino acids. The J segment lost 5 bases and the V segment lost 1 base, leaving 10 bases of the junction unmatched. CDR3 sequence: CASSPQFDRGYQDTQYF. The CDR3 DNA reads TGTGCCAGCTCACCACAATTTGACAGGGGGTATCAAGATACGCAGTATTTT.

For the CDR3, the DNA is TGTGCCAGCAGCGAAAAAGGGACAGTCTACGAGCAGTACTTC. This encodes CASSEKGTVYEQYF. The genes are TRBV5-6 and TRBJ2-7, with 7 nucleotides matching TRBD1. Trimming removed 4 bases from V and 3 bases from J; junction bases left unmatched: 7. From germline, CDR1 is SGHDT and CDR2 YYEEEE. The CDR3 sequence is 14 residues long.

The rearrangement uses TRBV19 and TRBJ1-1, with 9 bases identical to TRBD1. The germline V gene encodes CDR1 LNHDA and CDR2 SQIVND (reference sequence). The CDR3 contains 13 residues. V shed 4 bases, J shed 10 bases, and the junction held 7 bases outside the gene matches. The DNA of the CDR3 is TGTGCCAGTAGTACCGACAGGGGGTATGGAGCTTTCTTT. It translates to CASSTDRGYGAFF.

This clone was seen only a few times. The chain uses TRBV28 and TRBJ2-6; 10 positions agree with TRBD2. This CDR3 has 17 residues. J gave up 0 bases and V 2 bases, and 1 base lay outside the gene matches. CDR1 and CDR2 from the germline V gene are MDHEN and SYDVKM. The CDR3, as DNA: TGTGCCAGCAGTTTAACTAGCGGGGTCTCTGGGGCCAACGTCCTGACTTTC. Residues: CASSLTSGVSGANVLTF.

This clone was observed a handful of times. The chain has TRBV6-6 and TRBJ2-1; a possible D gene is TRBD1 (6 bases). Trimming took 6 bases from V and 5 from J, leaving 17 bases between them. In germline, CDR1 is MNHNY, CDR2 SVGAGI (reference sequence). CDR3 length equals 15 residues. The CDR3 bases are TGTGCCAGCAGCCCCAGTAGGGGGTACAACAATGAGCAGTTCTTC. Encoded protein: CASSPSRGYNNEQFF.

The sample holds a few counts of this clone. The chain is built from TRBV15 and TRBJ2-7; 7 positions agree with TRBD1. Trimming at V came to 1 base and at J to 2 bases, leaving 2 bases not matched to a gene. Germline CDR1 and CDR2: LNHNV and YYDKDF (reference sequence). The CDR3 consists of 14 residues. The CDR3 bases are TGTGCCACCAGCAGAGTTAGGGGGCCCTACGAGCAGTACTTC. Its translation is CATSRVRGPYEQYF.

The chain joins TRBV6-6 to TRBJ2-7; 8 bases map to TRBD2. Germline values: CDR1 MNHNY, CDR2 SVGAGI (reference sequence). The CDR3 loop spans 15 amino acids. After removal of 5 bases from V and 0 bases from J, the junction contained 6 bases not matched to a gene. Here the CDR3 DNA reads TGTGCCAGCAGTCTCGAAGCGGGAGACTCCTACGAGCAGTACTTC. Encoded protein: CASSLEAGDSYEQYF.

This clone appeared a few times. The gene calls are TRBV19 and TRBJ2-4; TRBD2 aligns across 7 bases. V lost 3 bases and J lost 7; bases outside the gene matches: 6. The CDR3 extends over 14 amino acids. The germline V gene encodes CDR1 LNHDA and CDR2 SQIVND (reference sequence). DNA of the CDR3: TGTGCCAGTAGTATGATTGGGGAGGGGAACATTCAGTACTTC. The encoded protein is CASSMIGEGNIQYF.